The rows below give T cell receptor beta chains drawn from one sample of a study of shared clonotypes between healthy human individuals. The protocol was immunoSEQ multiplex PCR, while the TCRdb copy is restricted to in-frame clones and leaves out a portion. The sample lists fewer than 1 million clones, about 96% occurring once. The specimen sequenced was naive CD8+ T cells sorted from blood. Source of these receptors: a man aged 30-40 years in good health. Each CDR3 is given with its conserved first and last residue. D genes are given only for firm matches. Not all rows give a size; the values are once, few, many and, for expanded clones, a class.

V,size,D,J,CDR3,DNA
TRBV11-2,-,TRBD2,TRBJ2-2,CASSLRPGLAGVGGELFF,TGTGCCAGCAGCTTACGTCCCGGACTAGCGGGAGTGGGCGGGGAGCTGTTTTTT
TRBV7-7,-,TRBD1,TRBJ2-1,CASSSGGYYNEQFF,TGTGCTAGCAGCTCAGGGGGCTACTACAATGAGCAGTTCTTC
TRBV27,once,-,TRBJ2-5,CASSPPGVIQYF,TGTGCCAGCAGTCCGCCGGGGGTGATCCAGTACTTC
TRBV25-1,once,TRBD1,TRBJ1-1,CASSGISGGAEAFF,TGTGCCAGCAGTGGTATTTCAGGGGGGGCTGAAGCTTTCTTT
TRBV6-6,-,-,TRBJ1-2,CASSYKVSGDGYTF,TGTGCCAGCAGTTACAAAGTTAGCGGAGATGGCTACACCTTC
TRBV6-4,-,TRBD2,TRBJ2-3,CASSPGTSGSDTQYF,TGTGCCAGCAGTCCCGGGACTAGCGGTTCAGATACGCAGTATTTT
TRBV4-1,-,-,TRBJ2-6,CASSRSASSSGANVLTF,TGCGCCAGCAGCCGTAGCGCGAGCAGCTCTGGGGCCAACGTCCTGACTTTC
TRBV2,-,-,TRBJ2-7,CASATYEQYF,TGTGCCAGCGCTACCTACGAGCAGTACTTC
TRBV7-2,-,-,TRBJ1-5,CASSPVLYSNQPQHF,TGTGCCAGCAGCCCAGTCCTATATAGCAATCAGCCCCAGCATTTT
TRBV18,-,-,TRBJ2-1,CASSPLPPHNEQFF,TGTGCCAGCTCACCACTCCCCCCACACAATGAGCAGTTCTTC
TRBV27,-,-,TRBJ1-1,CASSLSGTLEAFF,TGTGCCAGCAGTTTATCCGGGACTCTCGAAGCTTTCTTT
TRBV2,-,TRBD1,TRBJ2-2,CASRGQGGTGELFF,TGTGCCAGCAGAGGACAGGGCGGCACCGGGGAGCTGTTTTTT
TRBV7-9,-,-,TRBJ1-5,CASSLERFERGPQHF,TGTGCCAGCAGCTTGGAAAGGTTTGAGAGAGGCCCCCAGCATTTT
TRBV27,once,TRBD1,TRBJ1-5,CASSTGTGGNQPQHF,TGTGCCAGCAGTACCGGGACAGGGGGCAATCAGCCCCAGCATTTT
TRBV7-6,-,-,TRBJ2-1,CASSLGAGPSNQFF,TGTGCCAGCAGCTTAGGCGCGGGACCCTCGAACCAGTTCTTC
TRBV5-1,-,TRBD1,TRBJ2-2,CASSLAETGSPGELFF,TGCGCCAGCAGCTTGGCAGAGACAGGGTCACCCGGGGAGCTGTTTTTT
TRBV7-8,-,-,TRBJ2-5,CASSLEDSNWETQYF,TGTGCCAGCAGCTTAGAGGACAGTAACTGGGAGACCCAGTACTTC
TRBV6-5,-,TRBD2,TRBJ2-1,CASRSGSLEQFF,TGTGCCAGCAGGAGCGGGAGTCTTGAGCAGTTCTTC
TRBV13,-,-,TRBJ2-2,CASRHRGNTGELFF,TGTGCCAGCAGACATAGGGGAAACACCGGGGAGCTGTTTTTT
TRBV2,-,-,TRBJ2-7,CASSGEIPYEQYF,TGTGCCAGCAGTGGAGAGATACCCTACGAGCAGTACTTC
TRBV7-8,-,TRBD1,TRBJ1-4,CASSPPDRGGEKLFF,TGTGCCAGCAGCCCTCCGGACAGGGGTGGAGAAAAACTGTTTTTT
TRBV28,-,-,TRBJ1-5,CASIPTGFNQPQHF,TGTGCCAGCATCCCGACAGGTTTTAATCAGCCCCAGCATTTT
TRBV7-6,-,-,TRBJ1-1,CASSLVPGEAFF,TGTGCCAGCAGCTTAGTGCCCGGGGAAGCTTTCTTT
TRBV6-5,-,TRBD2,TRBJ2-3,CASSSTSGKTDTQYF,TGTGCCAGCAGTTCCACTAGCGGGAAGACAGATACGCAGTATTTT
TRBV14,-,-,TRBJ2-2,CASSHRINTGELFF,TGTGCCAGCAGCCACCGGATAAACACCGGGGAGCTGTTTTTT
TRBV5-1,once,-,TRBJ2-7,CASSSTGIPYEQYF,TGCGCCAGCAGCTCTACAGGGATCCCCTACGAGCAGTACTTC
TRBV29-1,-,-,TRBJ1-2,CSVGGSGLYGYTF,TGCAGCGTTGGAGGGTCGGGTCTCTATGGCTACACCTTC
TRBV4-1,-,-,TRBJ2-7,CASSPQAGASYEQYF,TGCGCCAGCAGCCCTCAGGCGGGGGCTTCCTACGAGCAGTACTTC